Presented here are 30 T cell receptor beta chains from one specimen sequenced in a study of T cell repertoires in cytomegalovirus infection. TCRdb re-analysed the reads in MiXCR, keeping a single row per CDR3 protein. The table has approximately 730,000 distinct CDR3 sequences, roughly 33% seen once. These receptors are not linked to any known antigen. The sequencing here drew on cultured PBMCs, taken from culture after CMV antigen stimulation. These receptors originate from a human donor in good health (CMV status not recorded). Some clones in this sample may be carry-over from other donors' samples.

This clonotype has more than one count but fewer than ten. V and J are TRBV6-5 and TRBJ2-7; D ambiguous. V was shortened by 0 bases and J by 6 bases, with 15 bases between the two germline ends. The CDR3 has 15 amino acids. Germline-derived CDR1 and CDR2 are MNHEY and SVGAGI. The CDR3 sequence is CASSYSRKFDPEQYF. The CDR3, as DNA: TGTGCCAGCAGTTACTCGAGAAAGTTCGACCCCGAGCAGTACTTC.

The chain couples TRBV12-3 or TRBV12-4 to TRBJ1-5; D unclear. The CDR3 contains 14 residues. V was cut by 2 bases and J by 6 bases, with 11 bases left in between. The CDR3 spells CASSLSRAAQPQHF. The CDR3 nucleotides read TGTGCCAGCAGTTTATCGAGGGCAGCTCAGCCCCAGCATTTT.

J is TRBJ1-1 and V is TRBV19; D is unclear. In germline, CDR1 is LNHDA, CDR2 SQIVND (reference sequence). There are 14 residues in the CDR3. Trimming removed 5 bases from V and 2 bases from J, with 12 bases in between. For the CDR3, the DNA is TGTGCCAGTAGTCCCAGGAATCGCAACACTGAAGCTTTCTTT. It codes for CASSPRNRNTEAFF.

This clonotype was seen at least ten times. This sequence joins TRBV7-2 and TRBJ2-7; D is possibly TRBD2 (5 bases). This CDR3 is built from 15 residues. Germline loops: CDR1 SGHTA, CDR2 FQGNSA. Trimming shortened V by 0 bases and J by 3 bases, and 12 bases separated the two germline ends. CDR3 residues: CASSLAADSSYEQYF. CDR3 nucleotides: TGTGCCAGCAGCTTAGCAGCGGATTCCAGCTACGAGCAGTACTTC.

This clonotype was detected a few times. The genes are TRBV2 and TRBJ1-4, with D tentatively TRBD1 (6 bases). The CDR3 runs to 14 residues. Trimming removed 6 bases at V and 1 base at J, with 9 bases between. Looked up from germline, CDR1 is SNHLY and CDR2 is FYNNEI. The CDR3 DNA sequence: TGTGCCAGCAGATCCAGGGGAACTAATGAAAAACTGTTTTTT. This encodes CASRSRGTNEKLFF.

The chain recombines TRBV18 with TRBJ2-3; D call uncertain. This CDR3 comprises 16 residues. The V and J ends lost 1 base and 0 bases respectively, with 11 bases between them. The germline V gene has CDR1 KGHSH and CDR2 LQKENI. CDR3 coding DNA: TGTGCCAGCTCACCACTGTCGCTTTTAAGCACAGATACGCAGTATTTT. Residues: CASSPLSLLSTDTQYF. Together with reference TRBV18 and TRBJ2-3, the CDR3 gives the full variable domain: NAGVMQNPRHLVRRRGQEARLRCSPMKGHSHVYWYRQLPEEGLKFMVYLQKENIIDESGMPKERFSAEFPKEGPSILRIQQVVRGDSAAYFCASSPLSLLSTDTQYFGPGTRLTVL.

This clonotype has only a few counts. The J gene is TRBJ1-4, the V gene TRBV7-6; D gene uncertain. Trimming shortened V by 2 bases and J by 4 bases, and 8 bases separated the two germline ends. Germline CDR1 SGHVS, CDR2 FNYEAQ. The CDR3 is 14 amino acids. The CDR3, as DNA: TGTGCCAGCAGCTTACCCAGCGATAATGAAAAACTGTTTTTT. This codes for CASSLPSDNEKLFF.

The V call is TRBV28, the J call TRBJ1-4; D is perhaps TRBD1 (5 bases). The V gene's germline CDR1 is MDHEN and CDR2 SYDVKM. The V gene lost 7 bases and the J gene lost 4 bases, with 16 bases spanning the gap. CDR3 length equals 15 residues. The CDR3 sequence: CASNARQWLNEKLFF. The DNA for the CDR3 is TGTGCCAGCAACGCAAGACAGTGGCTTAATGAAAAACTGTTTTTT.

This clonotype was found a few times. The junction departs from germline at one end; a sequencing error may be responsible. The chain joins TRBV7-2 to TRBJ2-7; TRBD1 matches 10 bases. Germline CDR1 SGHTA, CDR2 FQGNSA. The CDR3 is 14 residues long. CDR3 nucleotide sequence: TGTGCCAGCAGCATGACAGGGGGCTCCCACGAGCAGTACTTC. Translation: CASSMTGGSHEQYF.

The rearrangement uses TRBV28 and TRBJ2-1, with D perhaps given as TRBD1 or TRBD2 (6 bases each). The V gene lost 7 bases and the J gene lost 5 bases, with 18 bases spanning the gap. The CDR3 is made up of 15 amino acids. Germline loops: CDR1 MDHEN, CDR2 SYDVKM. In DNA, the CDR3 is TGTGCCAGCACCTTTAGGGGGGCGGGTCACAATGAGCAGTTCTTC. The encoded protein is CASTFRGAGHNEQFF.

This clonotype was recorded a few times. The chain links TRBV30 to TRBJ1-6, with D maybe TRBD1 (6 bases). The V end lost 1 base, the J end lost 7 bases, and 8 bases lay between the germline ends. The CDR3 contains 13 residues. In germline, CDR1 is GTSNPN, CDR2 SVGIG (reference sequence). The CDR3 region is CAWSGGHNSPLHF. CDR3 DNA sequence: TGTGCCTGGAGTGGGGGGCACAATTCACCCCTCCACTTT. The whole variable domain, filled in from reference TRBV30 and TRBJ1-6, reads SQTIHQWPATLVQPVGSPLSLECTVEGTSNPNLYWYRQAAGRGLQLLFYSVGIGQISSEVPQNLSASRPQDRQFILSSKKLLLSDSGFYLCAWSGGHNSPLHFGNGTRLTVT.

A few counts support this clonotype. The V gene is TRBV19, the J gene TRBJ2-2; D is unresolved. This CDR3 spans 12 amino acids. V shed 1 base and J shed 6 bases, with 3 bases lying between them. The germline V gene has CDR1 LNHDA and CDR2 SQIVND (reference sequence). The CDR3 coding sequence is TGTGCCAGTAGTATAGTGGCCGGGGAGCTGTTTTTT. This codes for CASSIVAGELFF.

The CDR3 is CASSLRGLQGYTF. The CDR3 coding sequence is TGTGCCAGCAGCCTACGGGGGTTGCAGGGCTACACCTTC. This chain joins TRBV7-9 and TRBJ1-2; a possible D gene is TRBD1 (5 bases). There are 13 residues in the CDR3. With 5 bases removed from V and 8 bases from J, the gap between germline ends came to 15 bases. The germline CDR1 and CDR2 sequences are SEHNR and FQNEAQ (reference sequence).

This chain links TRBV7-6 with TRBJ2-1; D remains unclear. Germline assignment: CDR1 SGHVS and CDR2 FNYEAQ. CDR3 length: 13 residues. Deletions cut 2 bases from V and 8 bases from J, with 10 bases between. Written as DNA, the CDR3 is TGTGCCAGCAGCTTACGAACTGCGGATGAGCAGTTCTTC. It specifies CASSLRTADEQFF.

V usage is TRBV6-1 and J usage is TRBJ1-2; D is unresolved. This CDR3 has 12 residues. Between the trimmed V and J ends, which lost 10 bases and 0 bases, there was a span of 9 bases. Germline CDR1 reads MNHNS; CDR2 reads SASEGT. The CDR3 DNA reads as TGTGCCACCAAGACGCCTAACTATGGCTACACCTTC. Amino acids: CATKTPNYGYTF.

This clonotype appeared a single time. The chain is built from TRBV19 and TRBJ1-5, with unresolved D. The CDR3 sequence is 15 residues long. V gave up 0 bases and J gave up 4 bases, with 10 bases separating them. Germline V gives CDR1 LNHDA, CDR2 SQIVND (reference sequence). CDR3 protein: CASSIEARENQPQHF. Written as DNA, the CDR3 is TGTGCCAGTAGTATAGAGGCCCGGGAAAATCAGCCCCAGCATTTT.

The chain recombines TRBV4-2 with TRBJ1-2; D unclear. CDR3 size: 15 residues. Trimming left V 0 bases short and J 8 bases short, with 16 bases between. CDR1 and CDR2 from the germline V gene are LGHNA and YNFKEQ. DNA of the CDR3: TGTGCCAGCAGCCAAGATCAGCGACCCGGAGACGGCTACACCTTC. It codes for CASSQDQRPGDGYTF.

The chain joins TRBV7-2 to TRBJ2-3, with unresolved D. Trimming removed 7 bases at V and 1 base at J, with 12 bases between. The CDR3 covers 14 residues. The germline V gene has CDR1 SGHTA and CDR2 FQGNSA. The CDR3 sequence: CASNPRVRTDTQYF. CDR3 nucleotide sequence: TGTGCCAGCAACCCACGGGTTCGCACAGATACGCAGTATTTT.

The J gene is TRBJ1-5, the V gene TRBV20-1, with 8 bases lining up with TRBD1. CDR3 length: 13 amino acids. Germline trimming cut 6 bases from V and 0 bases from J; bases unmatched to any gene: 1. Looked up from germline, CDR1 is DFQATT and CDR2 is SNEGSKA (reference sequence). CDR3 DNA: TGCAGTGCCGGGACAGGTAGCAATCAGCCCCAGCATTTT. This sequence encodes CSAGTGSNQPQHF.

This clonotype was counted only a few times. This chain connects TRBV19 to TRBJ2-5; 10 bases are shared with TRBD2. The V and J ends lost 6 bases and 4 bases, in that order; junction bases with no gene match: 5. Germline V gene sequence: CDR1 LNHDA, CDR2 SQIVND (reference sequence). The CDR3 runs 14 residues. CDR3 sequence reads: CASSRLAGAETQYF. The CDR3 nucleotides are TGTGCCAGTAGCCGCCTAGCGGGAGCAGAGACCCAGTACTTC. Complete variable domain (other parts from reference TRBV19 and TRBJ2-5): DGGITQSPKYLFRKEGQNVTLSCEQNLNHDAMYWYRQDPGQGLRLIYYSQIVNDFQKGDIAEGYSVSREKKESFPLTVTSAQKNPTAFYLCASSRLAGAETQYFGPGTRLLVL.

Worth noting for this clonotype: At one end, the junction sequence differs from germline, possibly due to a read error. This chain connects TRBV20-1 to TRBJ1-5, with D possibly TRBD1 on 5 matching bases. CDR3 size: 11 residues. CDR1 DFQATT and CDR2 SNEGSKA come from the germline V gene (reference sequence). The CDR3: CSARAGPREDF. CDR3 in DNA: TGCAGTGCTAGGGCAGGGCCCAGGGAGGATTTT.

J is TRBJ2-2 and V is TRBV29-1; TRBD1 aligns across 11 bases. The CDR3 runs 15 residues. In germline, CDR1 is SQVTM, CDR2 ANQGSEA. Unmatched junction bases numbered 9, after V lost 6 bases and J lost 6 bases. The CDR3 DNA is TGCAGCGTCGACGGGACAGGGGGGAAATCCGGGGAGCTGTTTTTT. Its translation: CSVDGTGGKSGELFF.

This clonotype was counted once. The V gene is TRBV5-1, the J gene TRBJ2-2; D possibly corresponds to TRBD1 (6 bases). Germline V gene lookup returns CDR1 SGHRS and CDR2 YFSETQ. The CDR3 spans 15 residues. V was cut by 4 bases and J by 3 bases, with 13 bases left in between. In DNA form, the CDR3 reads TGCGCCAGCAGCCTTGCAGGGGCGGACACCGGGGAGCTGTTTTTT. It encodes CASSLAGADTGELFF.

The rearrangement links TRBV6-2 or TRBV6-3 to TRBJ2-1; D may be TRBD1 or TRBD2 (5 bases each). The CDR3 is 15 amino acids. Deletions cut 2 bases from V and 6 bases from J, with 14 bases between. In germline, CDR1 is MNHEY, CDR2 SVGEGT. CDR3 residues: CASSYASWGSNEQFF. In DNA, the CDR3 is TGTGCCAGCAGTTACGCGTCTTGGGGGTCCAATGAGCAGTTCTTC.

The count of this clonotype is one. CDR3 sequence reads: CSARGGSGSDGEQFF. The CDR3 DNA sequence: TGCAGTGCTAGAGGGGGAAGCGGGAGTGATGGTGAGCAGTTCTTC. This sequence joins TRBV20-1 and TRBJ2-1; the match to TRBD2 covers 8 bases. V was clipped by 1 base and J by 9 bases; unmatched bases: 11. CDR3 length: 15 amino acids. Germline CDR1 and CDR2: DFQATT and SNEGSKA (reference sequence).

The chain links TRBV7-2 to TRBJ2-1, with no clear D. This CDR3 contains 15 residues. V was trimmed by 3 bases and J by 6 bases, leaving 15 bases between them. In germline, CDR1 is SGHTA, CDR2 FQGNSA. The CDR3 nucleotides are TGTGCCAGCAGCTTGCTCCCCCGGTCGGTCAATGAGCAGTTCTTC. Encoded protein: CASSLLPRSVNEQFF.

The chain joins TRBV18 to TRBJ1-2, with 9 bases fitting TRBD1. V lost 6 bases and J lost 8; bases outside the gene matches: 7. CDR1 is KGHSH, CDR2 LQKENI, per germline. CDR3 size: 13 residues. DNA of the CDR3: TGTGCCAGCTCCCCCGACAGGGGGACGGGCTACACCTTC. Translated, it gives CASSPDRGTGYTF.

This clonotype was counted between two and nine times. This chain joins TRBV24-1 and TRBJ2-1, with 11 bases matching TRBD2. Germline CDR1 and CDR2: KGHDR and SFDVKD. This CDR3 region has 15 residues. Trimming removed 5 bases from V and 8 bases from J; junction bases left unmatched: 7. The CDR3 is CATSGLAGGQDEQFF. In DNA form, the CDR3 reads TGTGCCACCAGTGGTTTAGCGGGAGGGCAGGATGAGCAGTTCTTC.

The CDR3 DNA reads as TGCAGCGCCGGCGGGGGGGTTTTGGATACGCAGTATTTT. It codes for CSAGGGVLDTQYF. V gene TRBV20-1 combines with J gene TRBJ2-3, with 9 bases matching TRBD2. The CDR3 spans 13 residues. Germline CDR1 DFQATT, CDR2 SNEGSKA (reference sequence).

This clonotype has just one count. The chain combines TRBV28 with TRBJ2-3; D may be TRBD1 or TRBD2 (5 bases each). This CDR3 region has 14 residues. Looked up from germline, CDR1 is MDHEN and CDR2 is SYDVKM. The germline V and J ends were trimmed by 5 bases and 9 bases, with 18 bases remaining between them. The CDR3 loop reads CASSRRTGTTTQYF. Here the CDR3 DNA reads TGTGCCAGCAGTCGGCGAACCGGGACGACCACGCAGTATTTT.